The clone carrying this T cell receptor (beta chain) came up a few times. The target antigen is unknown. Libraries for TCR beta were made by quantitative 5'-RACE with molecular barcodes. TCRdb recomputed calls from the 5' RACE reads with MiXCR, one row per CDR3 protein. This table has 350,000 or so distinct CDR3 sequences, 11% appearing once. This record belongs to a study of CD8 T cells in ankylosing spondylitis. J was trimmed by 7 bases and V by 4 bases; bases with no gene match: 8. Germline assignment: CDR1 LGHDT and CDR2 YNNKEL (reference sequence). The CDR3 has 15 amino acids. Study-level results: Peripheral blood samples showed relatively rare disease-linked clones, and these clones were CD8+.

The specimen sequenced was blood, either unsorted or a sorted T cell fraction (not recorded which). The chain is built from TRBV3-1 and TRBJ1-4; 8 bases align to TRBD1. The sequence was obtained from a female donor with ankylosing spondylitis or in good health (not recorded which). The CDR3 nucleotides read TGTGCCAGCAGCCCGACAGGGGCCGAACGTGAAAAACTGTTTTTT. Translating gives CASSPTGAEREKLFF.